This T cell receptor beta chain was profiled in a study of T cell changes during pregnancy in multiple sclerosis. Here immunoSEQ multiplex PCR was the method, and the copy in TCRdb shows in-frame clones only, minus some. The sample lists 80,000 to 100,000 clones, around 94% seen once, with about 2.6% in the top ten. CDR3 length: 18 amino acids. The junction had 19 bases not matched to a gene; V was cut back by 5 bases and J by 6 bases. The germline CDR1 and CDR2 sequences are SGHVS and FQNEAQ. J is TRBJ2-1 and V is TRBV7-8; 7 nucleotides line up with TRBD2. The TCR sequence derives from a female donor with multiple sclerosis, enrolled in a pregnancy study. This specimen consisted of peripheral blood, obtained in the first trimester of pregnancy. The chain's CDR3 is CASSPRGAAGDLSNEQFF. CDR3 DNA sequence: TGTGCCAGCAGCCCCCGAGGGGCGGCGGGAGACCTGTCCAATGAGCAGTTCTTC.